This is a list of T cell receptor beta chains from one sample in a study of cytomegalovirus exposure and HLA in healthy donors. Libraries were prepared by immunoSEQ multiplex PCR; TCRdb keeps only in-frame clonotypes and omits some of them. The table has 130,000 or so clones, around 70% seen once. The specimen was PBMCs. The receptors come from a man aged 35 to 55 in good health and CMV-seropositive. Both conserved end residues are part of each CDR3. Each record gives: J gene, V gene, D gene, clone size, CDR3 protein, CDR3 DNA. D genes are given only for firm matches. Clone size, where shown, is once, few, many, or a class for clones that have expanded.

>TRBJ1-2|TRBV7-9|-|-
CASSAGRGYGYTF
TGTGCCAGCAGCGCCGGGAGAGGCTATGGCTACACCTTC
>TRBJ2-7|TRBV28|TRBD2|-
CASSYGTSGRREQYF
TGTGCCAGCAGTTACGGGACTAGCGGGAGACGGGAGCAGTACTTC
>TRBJ1-2|TRBV7-6|-|-
CASSLGISYGYTF
TGTGCCAGCAGCTTAGGCATCAGCTATGGCTACACCTTC
>TRBJ1-6|TRBV9|-|few
CASSGQMGPSSPLHF
TGTGCCAGCAGCGGGCAAATGGGCCCTTCTTCACCCCTCCACTTT
>TRBJ1-2|TRBV28|-|-
CASSLGAGVFTGYTF
TGTGCCAGCAGTTTAGGGGCTGGGGTTTTCACTGGCTACACCTTC
>TRBJ1-5|TRBV4-1|-|once
CASSLWVRDQPQHF
TGCGCCAGCAGCCTTTGGGTTCGGGATCAGCCCCAGCATTTT
>TRBJ2-1|TRBV15|-|-
CATSRDGQAIAYNEQFF
TGTGCCACCAGCAGAGATGGGCAGGCCATTGCCTACAATGAGCAGTTCTTC
>TRBJ1-6|TRBV27|-|once
CASRSETAQGQRTPLHF
TGTGCCAGCAGATCCGAGACAGCCCAGGGGCAGAGGACACCCCTCCACTTT
>TRBJ2-7|TRBV15|TRBD2|-
CATSRSLPTSGGLDDEQYF
TGTGCCACCAGCAGAAGCCTTCCGACTAGCGGGGGATTGGATGACGAGCAGTACTTC
>TRBJ1-1|TRBV13|-|-
CASSGGYMNTEAFF
TGTGCCAGCAGCGGAGGGTACATGAACACTGAAGCTTTCTTT
>TRBJ2-2|TRBV5-1|-|-
CASSKSGVTGELFF
TGCGCCAGCAGCAAGTCAGGGGTCACCGGGGAGCTGTTTTTT
>TRBJ2-7|TRBV5-1|TRBD2|-
CASSLGGSAGVGQYF
TGCGCCAGCAGCTTGGGCGGATCAGCGGGGGTAGGGCAGTACTTC
>TRBJ2-3|TRBV10-2|TRBD2|few
CASGWEGLTDTQYF
TGCGCCAGCGGTTGGGAGGGACTCACAGATACGCAGTATTTT
>TRBJ2-7|TRBV18|TRBD1|-
CASSPFDRDDEQYF
TGTGCCAGCTCACCTTTTGACAGGGACGACGAGCAGTACTTC
>TRBJ2-7|TRBV28|-|-
CASSSRAYEQYF
TGTGCCAGCAGTTCCAGGGCCTACGAGCAGTACTTC